This T cell receptor beta chain was recorded in a study of blood T cell repertoires in COVID-19. Data came from immunoSEQ multiplex PCR; TCRdb stores just in-frame clones and leaves some out. The top ten clones hold 3.7% of a sample with 150,000 to 200,000 clones, approximately 90% of them seen once. Germline V CDR1 and CDR2: SGDLS, YYNGEE. V was clipped by 0 bases and J by 4 bases, with 13 bases between them. The CDR3 has 15 residues. V gene TRBV9 combines with J gene TRBJ1-2; perhaps TRBD1 as D (6 bases). Sample: peripheral blood. This sequence was found in a man in his late teens or twenties with active or convalescent COVID-19. CDR3 DNA sequence: TGTGCCAGCAGCGTAGGGCAGGGGCTGGTCTATGGCTACACCTTC. Protein sequence: CASSVGQGLVYGYTF.